Listed below are T cell receptor beta chains from one sample, sequenced in a study of PD-L1 blockade in urothelial cancer. TCRdb's table, derived via immunoSEQ multiplex PCR, lists solely in-frame clones and lacks some. Of 65,000 to 80,000 clones listed, 90% are singletons. Sequences were derived from PBMCs, sampled around atezolizumab (anti-PD-L1) treatment. The receptors here all came from a man in his 70s with urothelial cancer. Each CDR3 is given with its conserved first and last residue. D genes are given only for firm matches. Rows give clone size only sometimes, using once, few, many, or a class for an expanded clone.

CDR3aa,CDR3nt,abundance,v_gene,d_gene,j_gene
CASSQARGRLNYGYTF,TGCGCCAGCAGCCAAGCCAGGGGGCGCTTGAACTATGGCTACACCTTC,.,TRBV4-1,TRBD1,TRBJ1-2
CASSPLTGQGREKLFF,TGTGCCAGCAGCCCCTTGACAGGACAGGGTCGGGAAAAACTGTTTTTT,.,TRBV11-2,TRBD1,TRBJ1-4
CASSLGRGQLQETQYF,TGTGCCAGCAGCTTAGGCCGGGGACAGTTACAAGAGACCCAGTACTTC,.,TRBV7-8,TRBD1,TRBJ2-5
CASRPGQGYEQYF,TGTGCCAGCAGGCCGGGACAGGGCTACGAGCAGTACTTC,.,TRBV5-4,TRBD1,TRBJ2-7
CASSYSVTGPTGELFF,TGTGCCAGCAGTTACTCGGTTACAGGTCCCACCGGGGAGCTGTTTTTT,.,TRBV6-6,.,TRBJ2-2
CASSEVAGNTGELFF,TGCGCCAGCAGTGAGGTGGCAGGGAACACCGGGGAGCTGTTTTTT,.,TRBV10-2,.,TRBJ2-2
CASSRAGQKNIQYF,TGTGCCAGCAGCAGAGCTGGACAGAAAAACATTCAGTACTTC,once,TRBV11-1,.,TRBJ2-4
CASSPRTAVEAFF,TGTGCCAGCAGCCCAAGGACAGCAGTCGAAGCTTTCTTT,once,TRBV5-8,.,TRBJ1-1
CASSEPGLASEQYF,TGTGCCAGCAGCGAACCGGGACTAGCCTCCGAGCAGTACTTC,.,TRBV7-9,TRBD2,TRBJ2-7
CASAPTQGGSYNEQFF,TGTGCCAGTGCCCCAACCCAGGGCGGTTCCTACAATGAGCAGTTCTTC,.,TRBV7-9,.,TRBJ2-1
CASSSSGSYEQFF,TGCGCCAGCAGCAGTAGCGGGAGCTATGAGCAGTTCTTC,.,TRBV5-1,TRBD2,TRBJ2-1
CASSPPGGRSSYEQYF,TGTGCCAGCAGTCCTCCCGGGGGAAGGAGCTCCTACGAGCAGTACTTC,.,TRBV28,.,TRBJ2-7
CASSRTSGKGDTQYF,TGCGCCAGCAGCCGGACTAGCGGGAAGGGAGATACGCAGTATTTT,.,TRBV5-1,TRBD2,TRBJ2-3
CASTLGLRILAGEETQYF,TGTGCCAGCACCCTCGGGCTGAGAATACTAGCGGGAGAGGAGACCCAGTACTTC,.,TRBV11-2,TRBD2,TRBJ2-5
CASSGGVGRGYEQYF,TGTGCCAGCAGCGGTGGCGTCGGGAGAGGCTACGAGCAGTACTTC,.,TRBV7-2,.,TRBJ2-7
CAWSVQDNEQFF,TGTGCCTGGAGTGTACAGGACAATGAGCAGTTCTTC,.,TRBV30,.,TRBJ2-1
CASNPTYREGPTDTQYF,TGTGCCAGCAACCCGACGTACAGGGAGGGACCCACAGATACGCAGTATTTT,.,TRBV28,.,TRBJ2-3
CASSGGGTDSSGNTIYF,TGTGCCAGCAGCGGGGGGGGAACGGACAGCTCTGGAAACACCATATATTTT,.,TRBV21-1,.,TRBJ1-3
CASSLRMGADTQYF,TGTGCCAGCAGCTTAAGGATGGGCGCAGATACGCAGTATTTT,.,TRBV7-3,.,TRBJ2-3